Below, 21 T cell receptor beta chains from the same sample are listed, as sequenced in a study of OX40 agonist ivuxolimab in advanced cancers. Sequenced by immunoSEQ multiplex PCR; TCRdb stores in-frame clones only, minus some. This sample has over 50,000 clones, with 75% to 90% found just once. This material consisted of CD4+ or CD8+ T cells sorted from blood, taken in a trial of the OX40 agonist ivuxolimab. The receptor source for this set is an adult with an advanced solid tumor such as melanoma, head and neck, liver or kidney cancer.

The chain joins TRBV29-1 to TRBJ1-1, with D possibly being TRBD1 (6 bases). The V and J ends lost 6 bases and 4 bases respectively, with 12 bases between them. The CDR3 length is 12 residues. The germline CDR1 and CDR2 sequences are SQVTM and ANQGSEA. The CDR3 protein is CSVGQLITEAFF. As DNA, the CDR3 is TGCAGCGTAGGACAGTTGATCACTGAAGCTTTCTTT.

The chain links TRBV28 to TRBJ2-5; 10 nucleotides match TRBD2. Germline V gene data show CDR1 as MDHEN and CDR2 as SYDVKM. The CDR3 sequence is 18 residues long. J was trimmed by 1 base and V by 3 bases; bases with no gene match: 11. CDR3 protein: CASSFPIGTSGAQETQYF. The CDR3 DNA reads TGTGCCAGCAGTTTTCCGATAGGAACTAGCGGGGCCCAAGAGACCCAGTACTTC.

The chain combines TRBV4-3 with TRBJ2-7; 8 nucleotides match TRBD2. The J segment lost 3 bases and the V segment lost 0 bases, leaving 10 bases of the junction unmatched. The CDR3 runs to 17 residues. Germline V lookup: CDR1 LGHNA, CDR2 YSLEER. This chain's CDR3 is CASSQEPSGPSIYEQYF. CDR3 bases: TGCGCCAGCAGCCAAGAGCCTAGCGGGCCCAGCATCTACGAGCAGTACTTC.

The chain recombines TRBV28 with TRBJ2-5; 8 bases map to TRBD1. Trimming at V came to 5 bases and at J to 5 bases, leaving 13 bases not matched to a gene. The CDR3 sequence is 16 residues long. Per the germline V gene, CDR1 is MDHEN and CDR2 is SYDVKM. The CDR3 sequence is CASSTGDLDRGETQYF. The DNA of the CDR3 is TGTGCCAGCAGTACGGGAGACCTAGACAGGGGTGAGACCCAGTACTTC.

This clone was counted once. The chain is built from TRBV4-3 and TRBJ2-2, with D tentatively TRBD1 or TRBD2 (7 bases each). V lost 4 bases and J lost 4, with 13 bases in between. The germline gives CDR1 LGHNA, CDR2 YSLEER. The CDR3 covers 15 residues. The CDR3 DNA reads as TGCGCCAGCAGCCCCCAGGGGGGGGGCACCGGGGAGCTGTTTTTT. Its translation: CASSPQGGGTGELFF.

This chain joins TRBV14 and TRBJ2-1; TRBD1 agrees at 9 bases. The CDR3 covers 15 residues. The V segment lost 4 bases and the J segment 4 bases; nucleotides outside the gene matches: 5. CDR1 and CDR2 (germline): SGHDN, FVKESK. This chain's CDR3 is CASSLTGGLYNEQFF. The DNA for the CDR3 is TGTGCCAGCAGCCTCACAGGGGGCCTTTACAATGAGCAGTTCTTC.

The chain combines TRBV4-1 with TRBJ2-1; the match to TRBD2 covers 8 bases. The V and J ends lost 3 bases and 3 bases, in that order; junction bases with no gene match: 1. CDR1 and CDR2 (germline): MGHRA, YSYEKL. There are 14 residues in the CDR3. This chain's CDR3 is CASSHGTSYNEQFF. CDR3 in DNA: TGCGCCAGCAGCCACGGGACTAGCTACAATGAGCAGTTCTTC.

The gene calls are TRBV5-1 and TRBJ2-1; perhaps TRBD2 as D (6 bases). The V gene lost 0 bases and the J gene lost 5 bases, with 12 bases spanning the gap. This CDR3 has 15 amino acids. Germline V CDR1 and CDR2: SGHRS, YFSETQ. CDR3 bases: TGCGCCAGCAGCTTGGGGGGAGGTATTGACAATGAGCAGTTCTTC. This codes for CASSLGGGIDNEQFF. The variable domain in full, completed from reference TRBV5-1 and TRBJ2-1, reads KAGVTQTPRYLIKTRGQQVTLSCSPISGHRSVSWYQQTPGQGLQFLFEYFSETQRNKGNFPGRFSGRQFSNSRSEMNVSTLELGDSALYLCASSLGGGIDNEQFFGPGTRLTVL.

The chain recombines TRBV4-3 with TRBJ1-2; D not resolved. Germline CDR1 is LGHNA and CDR2 is YSLEER. Trimming cost V 0 bases and J 3 bases, with 11 bases left between them. The CDR3 covers 15 residues. CDR3 sequence reads: CASSQDRGLYYGYTF. In DNA, the CDR3 is TGCGCCAGCAGCCAAGATCGGGGTTTATACTATGGCTACACCTTC.

The V gene is TRBV5-6, the J gene TRBJ1-4; TRBD1 might be the D (6 bases). Per germline, CDR1 SGHDT and CDR2 YYEEEE. V was pared by 6 bases and J by 7 bases, with 13 bases between. There are 13 residues in the CDR3. The DNA for the CDR3 is TGTGCCAGCAACACAGGGAATGGTGAAAAACTGTTTTTT. Translation gives CASNTGNGEKLFF.

The DNA for the CDR3 is TGCGCCAGCAGTCAACGCAGGACAGGGGGCAAGTACCAAGAGACCCAGTACTTC. It is translated as CASSQRRTGGKYQETQYF. The genes are TRBV23-1 and TRBJ2-5; TRBD1 matches at 11 bases. TRBV23-1 is identified as an open reading frame with a role that is uncertain. The CDR3 loop spans 18 amino acids. V lost 2 bases to trimming and J lost 0 bases; unmatched junction nucleotides: 8.

The chain is built from TRBV6-6 and TRBJ1-1; D gene unclear. The CDR3 spans 13 residues. V dropped 2 bases and J dropped 4 bases, with 8 bases sitting between them. From germline, CDR1 is MNHNY and CDR2 SVGAGI (reference sequence). The CDR3 coding sequence is TGTGCCAGCAGTTACGGGGAGGTCACTGAAGCTTTCTTT. Encoded protein: CASSYGEVTEAFF.

With regard to this clone: Other nucleotide sequences in the sample specify the same CDR3. The chain links TRBV7-8 to TRBJ2-7; D is possibly TRBD1 or TRBD2 (5 bases each). CDR1 is SGHVS, CDR2 FQNEAQ, per germline. The CDR3 runs to 14 residues. Deletions cut 1 base from V and 3 bases from J, with 10 bases between. The CDR3 region is CASSLDSGSYEQYF. Here the CDR3 DNA reads TGTGCCAGCAGCTTAGATTCAGGGAGCTACGAGCAGTACTTC.

This clone was counted a single time. The gene calls are TRBV28 and TRBJ1-4; D is perhaps TRBD1 (5 bases). This CDR3 region has 17 residues. CDR1 and CDR2 (germline): MDHEN, SYDVKM. Trimming cost V 5 bases and J 7 bases, with 23 bases left between them. The CDR3 loop is CASSPRVTRVYGEKLFF. As DNA, the CDR3 is TGTGCCAGCAGTCCCCGCGTGACCAGGGTGTACGGTGAAAAACTGTTTTTT. The variable domain in full, completed from reference TRBV28 and TRBJ1-4, reads DVKVTQSSRYLVKRTGEKVFLECVQDMDHENMFWYRQDPGLGLRLIYFSYDVKMKEKGDIPEGYSVSREKKERFSLILESASTNQTSMYLCASSPRVTRVYGEKLFFGSGTQLSVL.

V usage is TRBV4-3 and J usage is TRBJ1-1; D gene uncertain. V gave up 4 bases and J gave up 4 bases, with 16 bases separating them. Germline V lookup: CDR1 LGHNA, CDR2 YSLEER. The CDR3 has 15 amino acids. The CDR3 nucleotides are TGCGCCAGCAGCCCCCCGGCAGGCGGTCGCACTGAAGCTTTCTTT. Translated: CASSPPAGGRTEAFF.

The chain is built from TRBV5-6 and TRBJ2-1; 7 bases are a match to TRBD2. The CDR3 sequence is 16 residues long. Germline CDR1 and CDR2: SGHDT and YYEEEE. The V and J ends lost 3 bases and 2 bases, in that order; junction bases with no gene match: 8. CDR3 coding DNA: TGTGCCAGCAGCTCCGGGGCTAGCGGACCCTACAATGAGCAGTTCTTC. As protein: CASSSGASGPYNEQFF.

By share, this clone counts as medium-sized. The chain couples TRBV9 to TRBJ1-2, with D maybe TRBD1 (5 bases). Looked up from germline, CDR1 is SGDLS and CDR2 is YYNGEE. The CDR3 spans 15 residues. The germline V and J ends were trimmed by 3 bases and 6 bases, with 18 bases remaining between them. The CDR3 loop is CASSERGDHRDGYTF. The CDR3 coding sequence is TGTGCCAGCAGCGAACGGGGCGATCACCGGGATGGCTACACCTTC.

The chain recombines TRBV2 with TRBJ1-2; D possibly corresponds to TRBD1 (5 bases). This CDR3 comprises 11 residues. V lost 6 bases, J lost 7 bases, and 9 bases lay in between. Germline lookup yields CDR1 SNHLY and CDR2 FYNNEI. CDR3 DNA sequence: TGTGCCAGCAGGGACATCGGTGGCTACACCTTC. It specifies CASRDIGGYTF.

CDR3 sequence reads: CATTSSGPTYNEQFF. Written as DNA, the CDR3 is TGCGCCACCACCTCGTCAGGGCCTACCTACAATGAGCAGTTCTTC. This chain connects TRBV10-2 to TRBJ2-1, with D tentatively TRBD1 (5 bases). The V end was cut by 10 bases, the J end by 2 bases, with 18 bases between. This CDR3 is 15 amino acids long. From germline, CDR1 is WSHSY and CDR2 SAAADI.

The chain has TRBV11-2 and TRBJ2-7, with D perhaps TRBD2 (6 bases). Germline CDR1 SGHAT, CDR2 FQNNGV. Trimming stripped 5 bases from V and 3 bases from J, with 11 bases between. The length of the CDR3 is 13 residues. CDR3 in DNA: TGTGCCAGCAGCGCCCGACTAGTCTACGAGCAGTACTTC. Translating gives CASSARLVYEQYF. Using reference TRBV11-2 and TRBJ2-7 for the parts outside the CDR3, the full variable domain is EAGVAQSPRYKIIEKRQSVAFWCNPISGHATLYWYQQILGQGPKLLIQFQNNGVVDDSQLPKDRFSAERLKGVDSTLKIQPAKLEDSAVYLCASSARLVYEQYFGPGTRLTVT.

The chain uses TRBV7-9 and TRBJ1-2; a weak D match, TRBD1 (6 bases). CDR3 length: 14 amino acids. Germline V gene data show CDR1 as SEHNR and CDR2 as FQNEAQ (reference sequence). Trimming pared 4 bases from V and 4 bases from J, leaving 13 bases between. DNA for the CDR3: TGTGCCAGCAGCTCGGACTGGACAGCCTATGGCTACACCTTC. Amino acids: CASSSDWTAYGYTF.